Following are 8 T cell receptor beta chains from one sample sequenced in a study of T cell responses to AZD1222 COVID-19 vaccine (dated by TCRdb to about 2021). Read against the paper, the sample's time point label means: baseline before first vaccination. The library was obtained by the immunoSEQ multiplex PCR assay. TCRdb retrieved this table from immuneACCESS and kept in-frame rearrangements only. Not all clones are present; in checked studies, unresolved V genes account for under half, and no reason is known for the remainder. The sample includes more than 150,000 clones, with 70% to 90% observed a single time. Around 5.8% of the sample rests with the top ten. Sample: peripheral blood, taken on day 0 of AZD1222 vaccination. Receptors originate from an adult in good health.

This chain links TRBV19 with TRBJ1-3; TRBD1 might be the D (5 bases). V lost 5 bases to trimming and J lost 2 bases, with 13 bases between them. Germline lookup yields CDR1 LNHDA and CDR2 SQIVND (reference sequence). The CDR3 spans 15 residues. CDR3 coding DNA: TGTGCCAGTAGTTCCAGGGTTAAGGCTGGAAACACCATATATTTT. Residues: CASSSRVKAGNTIYF.

The chain carries TRBV6-5 and TRBJ2-1, with TRBD2 matching over 12 bases. The CDR3 contains 15 residues. The V and J ends lost 5 bases and 9 bases, in that order; junction bases with no gene match: 8. Per the germline V gene, CDR1 is MNHEY and CDR2 is SVGAGI. The CDR3 region has the DNA TGTGCCAGCAGTCCTAGCGGGAGGGCCCGATTTGAGCAGTTCTTC. Translating it yields CASSPSGRARFEQFF.

The rearrangement uses TRBV29-1 and TRBJ2-3; D remains unclear. V was cut by 7 bases and J by 2 bases, with 10 bases left in between. The CDR3 runs 12 residues. The V gene's germline CDR1 is SQVTM and CDR2 ANQGSEA. The CDR3 DNA follows: TGCAGCGCCGACACGTTCACAGATACGCAGTATTTT. This gives the protein CSADTFTDTQYF.

The genes are TRBV5-1 and TRBJ2-1; 14 bases align to TRBD2. V trimming: 5 bases; J trimming: 14 bases; junction bases outside the gene matches: 12. The CDR3 has 15 amino acids. The germline V gene encodes CDR1 SGHRS and CDR2 YFSETQ. This chain's CDR3 is CASSATGTSGGREFF. The CDR3 coding sequence is TGCGCCAGCAGTGCTACCGGGACTAGCGGGGGAAGGGAGTTCTTC.

The chain uses TRBV7-9 and TRBJ1-4; D is ambiguous. Germline values: CDR1 SEHNR, CDR2 FQNEAQ (reference sequence). The CDR3 length is 15 residues. V dropped 5 bases and J dropped 4 bases, with 14 bases sitting between them. The CDR3: CASSHWVLRNEKLFF. CDR3 coding DNA: TGTGCCAGCAGCCACTGGGTTCTGCGTAATGAAAAACTGTTTTTT.

The chain employs TRBV2 and TRBJ2-2; D might be TRBD2 (5 bases). Germline CDR1 reads SNHLY; CDR2 reads FYNNEI. V gave up 6 bases and J gave up 13 bases, with 15 bases separating them. The CDR3 is 12 residues long. CDR3 DNA: TGTGCCAGCAGCCCACAGCGGAATAGGCTGTTTTTT. Amino acid sequence: CASSPQRNRLFF.

The chain is built from TRBV9 and TRBJ2-1, with TRBD1 matching over 11 bases. The CDR3 consists of 16 residues. Per the germline V gene, CDR1 is SGDLS and CDR2 is YYNGEE. V lost 0 bases and J lost 2; bases outside the gene matches: 1. CDR3 sequence reads: CASSVGTGGPYNEQFF. DNA of the CDR3: TGTGCCAGCAGCGTAGGGACAGGGGGCCCCTACAATGAGCAGTTCTTC.

The table lists this clone with a count of one. J is TRBJ2-3 and V is TRBV9; a weak D match, TRBD1 (5 bases). Germline V gene lookup returns CDR1 SGDLS and CDR2 YYNGEE. V dropped 2 bases and J dropped 8 bases, with 12 bases sitting between them. The CDR3 is 13 amino acids. The CDR3 here is CASSVAGRGTQYF. CDR3 DNA: TGTGCCAGCAGCGTTGCCGGAAGGGGTACGCAGTATTTT.